This T cell receptor beta chain was found in a study of T cell repertoires in ileal Crohn's disease. This clone appeared once. This CDR3 is 14 amino acids long. The germline CDR1 and CDR2 sequences are SGHRS and YFSETQ. V was shortened by 7 bases and J by 11 bases, with 19 bases between the two germline ends. Profiling relied on immunoSEQ multiplex PCR, and the TCRdb table lists in-frame clones only, not all of them. The data show approximately 13,000 clones, around 78% seen once. Material for sequencing was ileal tissue. The receptor was isolated from an adult with Crohn's disease. The rearrangement uses TRBV5-1 and TRBJ1-6; possibly TRBD1 for D (5 bases). In nucleotides, the CDR3 is TGCGCCAGCCGGTCCACCGGGGGGTTTACACCCCTCCACTTT. Amino acid sequence: CASRSTGGFTPLHF.